The rows below give T cell receptor beta chains drawn from one sample of a study of T cells in Graves' hyperthyroidism and ophthalmopathy. TCRdb independently ran MiXCR on the multiplex PCR reads; one entry per CDR3 protein. The table lists 340,000 or so distinct CDR3 sequences, roughly 17% of them singletons. Sequences were obtained from blood. These receptors all stem from a man aged 30 to 39 with Graves' hyperthyroidism. CDR3s include the opening cysteine and the closing phenylalanine or tryptophan. Each record gives: D gene, clone size, J gene, V gene, CDR3 DNA, CDR3 protein. A D gene is named only where the DNA matches it firmly. Size tells how often a clone was seen (once, few, many) or the class of an expanded clone, and some rows leave it out.

- | many | TRBJ1-1 | TRBV30 | TGTGCCTGGAGTGTAGGGGGTCGGGAAGCTTTCTTT | CAWSVGGREAFF
- | many | TRBJ2-2 | TRBV30 | TGTGCCTGGAGTTGGGACCGGGACACCGGGGAGCTGTTTTTT | CAWSWDRDTGELFF
TRBD1 | many | TRBJ1-2 | TRBV20-1 | TGCAGTGCTAGGGACAGGGAAGACTATGGCTACACCTTC | CSARDREDYGYTF
- | many | TRBJ2-7 | TRBV18 | TGTGCCAGCTCACCATCCACAGGGTCTTTCTACGAGCAGTACTTC | CASSPSTGSFYEQYF
- | few | TRBJ2-1 | TRBV6-1 | TGTGCCAGCAGCCCACTAGGGGAACCGCAGTTCTTC | CASSPLGEPQFF
- | few | TRBJ1-5 | TRBV20-1 | TGCAGTGCGGGGGGGAAAATGAAACAGCCCCAGCATTTT | CSAGGKMKQPQHF
- | many | TRBJ2-3 | TRBV12-3/TRBV12-4 | TGTGCCAGCAGTTTAATAGCGAGGGATACGCAGTATTTT | CASSLIARDTQYF
- | many | TRBJ2-1 | TRBV24-1 | TGTGCCACCAGTGACATGGGGGGTCGTGAGCAGTTCTTC | CATSDMGGREQFF
- | few | TRBJ1-4 | TRBV28 | TGTGCCAGCAGTTCCCGCAGGGACGTGGAAGAAAAACTGTTTTTT | CASSSRRDVEEKLFF
- | - | TRBJ1-5 | TRBV6-1 | TGTGCCAGCACCGAACATGGAGGGGGGACTCAGCCCCAGCATTTT | CASTEHGGGTQPQHF
TRBD1 | many | TRBJ1-1 | TRBV30 | TGTGCCTGGCGGGACAGCAACACTGAAGCTTTCTTT | CAWRDSNTEAFF
- | many | TRBJ2-1 | TRBV27 | TGTGCCAGCAGTTCAGAGACCGGATTGAGCTCCTACAATGAGCAGTTCTTC | CASSSETGLSSYNEQFF
- | many | TRBJ2-1 | TRBV12-3/TRBV12-4 | TGTGCCAGCAGCCATAGCTGGGATGAGCAGTTCTTC | CASSHSWDEQFF
TRBD2 | - | TRBJ2-1 | TRBV7-2 | TGTGCCAGCAGCTTAGAACTAGCGGACTCCTACAATGAGCAGTTCTTC | CASSLELADSYNEQFF
TRBD2 | many | TRBJ2-1 | TRBV2 | TGTGCCAGCAGTGAAGCGGTCTACGGACTAGCGGTCTACAATGAGCAGTTCTTC | CASSEAVYGLAVYNEQFF
TRBD1 | many | TRBJ1-2 | TRBV12-3/TRBV12-4 | TGTGCCAGCGTACCGGACAGGGCGGGAGGCTACACCTTC | CASVPDRAGGYTF
TRBD2 | - | TRBJ2-1 | TRBV30 | TGTGCCTGCACGGAGGGAACTAGCGTCAATGAGCAGTTCTTC | CACTEGTSVNEQFF
- | - | TRBJ1-3 | TRBV29-1 | TGCAGCGCTGGCCGGGCCGGAGGAAACACCATATATTTT | CSAGRAGGNTIYF
TRBD1 | many | TRBJ2-7 | TRBV27 | TGTGCCAGCTTCAGGGGGCCATCCTACGAGCAGTACTTC | CASFRGPSYEQYF
- | - | TRBJ1-1 | TRBV29-1 | TGCAGCGTATCAGGTGAGCGGTTCACTGAAGTTTTCTTT | CSVSGERFTEVFF
- | - | TRBJ2-2 | TRBV12-3/TRBV12-4 | TGTGCCAGCAGTTCTAGGACTACCGCGCGCGTCATGTCCGGGGAGCTGTTTTTT | CASSSRTTARVMSGELFF
TRBD1 | many | TRBJ2-1 | TRBV12-3/TRBV12-4 | TGTGCCAGCAGGACCGGGACAGGGGGCTACAATGAGCAGTTCTTC | CASRTGTGGYNEQFF
- | - | TRBJ1-6 | TRBV12-3/TRBV12-4 | TGTGCCAGCAGATGGGAGTCACCCCTCCACTTT | CASRWESPLHF
- | - | TRBJ1-5 | TRBV20-1 | TGCAGTGCTCAAAACCTGAGGGGTCAGCCCCAGCATTTT | CSAQNLRGQPQHF
- | many | TRBJ1-1 | TRBV27 | TGTGCCAGCAGACTGAATAGGGAGAACACTGAAGCTTTCTTT | CASRLNRENTEAFF
- | many | TRBJ2-5 | TRBV5-5 | TGTGCCAGCAGGGGGGCAGACCAAGAGACCCAGTACTTC | CASRGADQETQYF
- | few | TRBJ2-1 | TRBV29-1 | TGCAGCGTTGCGAAACTTTTAACCTACAATGAGCAGTTCTTC | CSVAKLLTYNEQFF
- | - | TRBJ2-2 | TRBV20-1 | TGCAGTGCCGTCTCTTTGGCCGGGGAGCTGTTTTTT | CSAVSLAGELFF
- | - | TRBJ2-7 | TRBV6-1 | TGTGCCAGCAGCGAGACGGCGCCACTCGGCGAGCAGTACTTC | CASSETAPLGEQYF
- | - | TRBJ2-7 | TRBV29-1 | TGCAGCGTTCTTTCAAGCGGCTCCTACGAGCAGTACTTC | CSVLSSGSYEQYF
TRBD2 | - | TRBJ2-7 | TRBV27 | TGTGCCAGCACCCTAACTAGCGGGGATTCCTACGAGCAGTACTTC | CASTLTSGDSYEQYF
- | - | TRBJ1-4 | TRBV10-3 | TGTGCCATCAGTGAGTCGGTCTTTGAAAAACTGTTTTTT | CAISESVFEKLFF
TRBD2 | - | TRBJ2-1 | TRBV19 | TGTGCCAGTAGTATAGGAGGGGGACTAGCGGATGAGCAGTTCTTC | CASSIGGGLADEQFF
- | - | TRBJ2-1 | TRBV10-3 | TGTGCCATCAGCTTCGATAGGGAGGCCCGTAATGAGCAGTTCTTC | CAISFDREARNEQFF
TRBD2 | few | TRBJ2-4 | TRBV20-1 | TGCAGTGCTCCAACTGCTAGCGGGAAAAGGGGTTTAGCCAAAAACATTCAGTACTTC | CSAPTASGKRGLAKNIQYF
- | many | TRBJ2-3 | TRBV18 | TGTGCCAGCTCACCAACGGGACCACCAGATACGCAGTATTTT | CASSPTGPPDTQYF
- | - | TRBJ1-5 | TRBV11-2 | TGTGCCAGCAGCTTAGACGCCGCTCAGCCCCAGCATTTT | CASSLDAAQPQHF
TRBD1 | many | TRBJ2-5 | TRBV7-6 | TGTGCCAGCAGAAAAGAATGGGACAGACAAGAGACCCAGTACTTC | CASRKEWDRQETQYF
TRBD1 | many | TRBJ2-5 | TRBV12-3/TRBV12-4 | TGTGCCAGCAGTCACCCGGGACAGGGGGGAGAGACCCAGTACTTC | CASSHPGQGGETQYF
TRBD1 | many | TRBJ2-1 | TRBV7-9 | TGTGCCAGCGACAGAACCGGGCAGGGGGACAATGAGCAGTTCTTC | CASDRTGQGDNEQFF
- | many | TRBJ1-5 | TRBV6-1 | TGTGCCAGCAGTGACCGGGGCAGCAATCAGCCCCAGCATTTT | CASSDRGSNQPQHF
- | - | TRBJ2-4 | TRBV20-1 | TGCAGTGCTAGCGAGGGGGTAGCCAAAAACATTCAGTACTTC | CSASEGVAKNIQYF
- | - | TRBJ2-4 | TRBV7-2 | TGTGCCAGCAGCTTGCTCGGGGGGCTAGCCAAAAACATGCAGTACTTC | CASSLLGGLAKNMQYF
- | - | TRBJ2-2 | TRBV6-1 | TGTGCCAGCAAAGTTTCGGCGGCGAACACCGGGGAGCTGTTTTTT | CASKVSAANTGELFF
- | many | TRBJ2-1 | TRBV12-3/TRBV12-4 | TGTGCCAGCAGTTTAGGGACCGCAAACAATGAGCAGTTCTTC | CASSLGTANNEQFF
TRBD2 | many | TRBJ2-1 | TRBV20-1 | TGCAGTGCCAGCGGGACTAGCAGTCGCGAGCAGTTCTTC | CSASGTSSREQFF
TRBD1 | few | TRBJ2-1 | TRBV29-1 | TGCAGCGTTGAAGAGACAGGGGATTTCTACAATGAGCAGTTCTTC | CSVEETGDFYNEQFF
TRBD1 | many | TRBJ2-7 | TRBV5-1 | TGCGCCAGCAGCTGGGGGAACACCGGGACAGGGGACAACGAGCAGTACTTC | CASSWGNTGTGDNEQYF
- | many | TRBJ2-7 | TRBV12-3/TRBV12-4 | TGTGCCAGCAGTCCAGACAGTGCCTACGAGCAGTACTTC | CASSPDSAYEQYF
- | few | TRBJ2-2 | TRBV2 | TGTGCCAGCAGAGGGGAGAGGGGTACCGGGGAGCTGTTTTTT | CASRGERGTGELFF
- | many | TRBJ2-5 | TRBV2 | TGTGCCAGCACCGGGACACTTACCTCGGAGACCCAGTACTTC | CASTGTLTSETQYF
- | many | TRBJ2-3 | TRBV11-2 | TGTGCCAGCAGCTTCAGAGCTAGCACAGATACGCAGTATTTT | CASSFRASTDTQYF